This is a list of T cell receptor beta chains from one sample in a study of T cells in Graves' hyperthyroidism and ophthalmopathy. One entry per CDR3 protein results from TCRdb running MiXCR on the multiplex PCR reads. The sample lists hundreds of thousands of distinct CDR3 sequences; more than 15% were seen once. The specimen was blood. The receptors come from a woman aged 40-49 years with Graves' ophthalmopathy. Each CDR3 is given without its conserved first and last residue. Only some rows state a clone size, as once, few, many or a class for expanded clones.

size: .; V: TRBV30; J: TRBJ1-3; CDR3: AWSGTGSGNTIY
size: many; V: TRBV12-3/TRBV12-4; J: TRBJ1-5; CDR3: ASSLGEGASNQPQH
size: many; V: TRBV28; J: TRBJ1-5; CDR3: ASRELADEIQPQH
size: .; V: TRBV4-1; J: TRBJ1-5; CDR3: ASSPLQDQPQH
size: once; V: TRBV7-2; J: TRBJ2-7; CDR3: ASSLATSGTYEQY
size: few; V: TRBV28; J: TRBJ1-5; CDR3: ASSTPGQNNQPQH
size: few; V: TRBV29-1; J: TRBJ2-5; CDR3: SLTADPGTQY
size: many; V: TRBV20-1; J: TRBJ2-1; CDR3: SARDLQSSYNEQF
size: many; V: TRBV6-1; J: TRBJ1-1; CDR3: ASTPKPDGGTEAF
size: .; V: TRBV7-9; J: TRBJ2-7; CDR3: ASTPSASYEQY
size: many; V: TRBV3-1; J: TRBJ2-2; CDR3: ASSRGGTGELF
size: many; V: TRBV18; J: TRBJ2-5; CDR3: ASSPQGQAQETQY
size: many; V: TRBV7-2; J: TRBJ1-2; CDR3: AVNWGPYDYGYT
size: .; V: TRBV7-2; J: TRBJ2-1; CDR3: ASSSGLASGGVLNEQF
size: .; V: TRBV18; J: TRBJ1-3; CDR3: ASSPIGDTSSGNTIY
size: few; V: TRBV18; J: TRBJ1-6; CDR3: ASSPYQGNNSPLH
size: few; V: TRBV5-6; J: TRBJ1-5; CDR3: ASSWGGWDSNQPQH
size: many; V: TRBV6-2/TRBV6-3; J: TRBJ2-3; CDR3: ASSYTTRGADTQY
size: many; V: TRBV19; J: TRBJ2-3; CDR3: ASSTVSTDTQY
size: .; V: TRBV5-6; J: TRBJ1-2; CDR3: ASSFKPGQGEIGYT
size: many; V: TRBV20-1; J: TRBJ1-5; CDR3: SASRQGEHSNQPQH
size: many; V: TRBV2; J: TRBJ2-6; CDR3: ASARGVAGANVLT
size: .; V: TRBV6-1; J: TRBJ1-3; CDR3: ASSPVPGNTIY
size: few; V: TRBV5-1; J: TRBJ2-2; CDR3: ASSPTSGSSLGELF
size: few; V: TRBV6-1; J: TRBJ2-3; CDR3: ASRTGTSGADTQY
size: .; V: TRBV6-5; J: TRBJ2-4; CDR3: ASSYGGSKVHIQY
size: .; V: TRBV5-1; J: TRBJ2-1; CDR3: ASSLIAGEYNEQF
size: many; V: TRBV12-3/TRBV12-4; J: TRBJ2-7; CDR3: ASSSYSGATGEQY